This TCR beta chain originates from a study of Graves' ophthalmopathy and Graves' hyperthyroidism. Diagnoses were established from clinical symptoms, serum thyroxine, TRAb, thyroid ultrasound and orbital computed tomography. Broader study findings: It was with 70.59% sensitivity and 72% to 75% specificity that the model predicted ophthalmopathy progression. Separation of ophthalmopathy from stable hyperthyroidism was achieved by a 13-signature model, at about 89% sensitivity and approximately 84% specificity. Most clonotypes expanded in thyroid above 0.001 frequency were present in blood too.

In its sample, this clonotype was seen many times. Its specificity is unknown. Transcripts of RNA were the source for amplifying TCR beta CDR3 regions. HTBI primers served in a first-round RT-PCR, which a second-round multiplex PCR followed. TCRdb used MiXCR to reprocess the multiplex PCR reads, holding one entry per CDR3 protein. Found here are some 400,000 distinct CDR3 sequences, about 17% of them singletons; the top ten hold 1.5% to 2%. The germline gives CDR1 MNHEY, CDR2 SVGEGT. V lost 7 bases, J lost 3 bases, and 4 bases stayed unmatched. The length of the CDR3 is 14 residues. This clonotype was sampled from a woman aged 18-29 years with Graves' ophthalmopathy. The sequenced sample consisted of peripheral blood. This chain joins TRBV6-2 or TRBV6-3 and TRBJ2-1; 9 nucleotides match TRBD1. CDR3 sequence (DNA): TGTGCCAGCACCCGGACAGGGGACTACAATGAGCAGTTCTTC. Translated, it gives CASTRTGDYNEQFF.